Listed here are 21 T cell receptor beta chains from one sample, sequenced in a study of blood T cell repertoires in COVID-19. Profiled with immunoSEQ multiplex PCR; TCRdb holds only in-frame clones, not every one. The sample has approximately 290,000 clones; under 90% are singletons. The sequenced sample was peripheral blood. The receptors stem from a woman aged 30 to 39 with COVID-19, enrolled during active disease.

This chain's CDR3 is CASSLDPGTGETQYF. In nucleotides, the CDR3 is TGTGCCAGCAGCTTGGATCCCGGGACAGGCGAGACCCAGTACTTC. This chain connects TRBV5-5 to TRBJ2-5; 8 bases align to TRBD1. J lost 5 bases, V lost 0 bases, and 6 bases had no gene match. This CDR3 has 15 amino acids. Looked up from germline, CDR1 is SGHKS and CDR2 is YYEKEE (reference sequence).

The V call is TRBV5-7, the J call TRBJ1-2; TRBD1 matches 7 bases. TRBV5-7 is treated as an ORF (open reading frame) with a function not yet certain. The CDR3 has 19 amino acids. V lost 4 bases, J lost 2 bases, and 20 bases stayed unmatched. The CDR3 DNA is TGTGCCAGCAGCCTCAGGGGGGTTGCGAACGGGACCAAAAACTATGGCTACACCTTC. Translated, it gives CASSLRGVANGTKNYGYTF.

The CDR3 sequence is CASRTQGTTLHEQYF. The DNA for the CDR3 is TGTGCCAGCAGGACCCAGGGTACTACTCTCCACGAGCAGTACTTC. The chain uses TRBV2 and TRBJ2-7, with D perhaps TRBD1 (5 bases). The CDR3 runs to 15 residues. Trimming left V 6 bases short and J 5 bases short, with 20 bases between. Germline loops: CDR1 SNHLY, CDR2 FYNNEI.

The chain links TRBV5-8 to TRBJ1-5; TRBD1 matches at 10 bases. The junction had 6 bases not matched to a gene; V was cut back by 3 bases and J by 3 bases. The CDR3 runs 16 residues. Germline V CDR1 and CDR2: SGHTS, YDEGEE. CDR3 sequence reads: CASSSGQGMINQPQHF. The CDR3 DNA sequence: TGTGCCAGCAGCTCGGGACAGGGGATGATCAATCAGCCCCAGCATTTT.

The V call is TRBV10-3, the J call TRBJ2-1; 9 bases fit TRBD2. This CDR3 has 14 amino acids. Germline V lookup: CDR1 ENHRY, CDR2 SYGVKD. The junction had 12 bases not matched to a gene; V was cut back by 8 bases and J by 10 bases. CDR3 loop: CAIGSAGGRLEQFF. CDR3 bases: TGTGCCATCGGGTCAGCGGGGGGTAGGTTAGAGCAGTTCTTC.

This chain joins TRBV4-1 and TRBJ2-1; TRBD2 matches 11 bases. Per germline, CDR1 MGHRA and CDR2 YSYEKL. The CDR3 sequence is 16 residues long. The V gene end was trimmed by 1 base and the J gene end by 7 bases; junction bases not matched to a gene: 6. CDR3 sequence reads: CASSQAPGLAANEQFF. DNA of the CDR3: TGCGCCAGCAGCCAAGCTCCGGGACTAGCGGCGAATGAGCAGTTCTTC.

V gene TRBV10-3 combines with J gene TRBJ1-4; 9 bases map to TRBD1. Per germline, CDR1 ENHRY and CDR2 SYGVKD. The CDR3 sequence is 14 residues long. V lost 7 bases and J lost 8; bases outside the gene matches: 8. The CDR3 protein is CAITPGTGHEKLFF. The CDR3 coding sequence is TGTGCCATCACCCCCGGGACAGGGCACGAAAAACTGTTTTTT.

The CDR3 DNA follows: TGTGCCAGCTCTCCCATAGCGGGGACGGGGTTAAAGGAGCAGTTCTTC. Translation gives CASSPIAGTGLKEQFF. This chain connects TRBV18 to TRBJ2-1; TRBD2 matches at 8 bases. The V gene's germline CDR1 is KGHSH and CDR2 LQKENI. V trimming: 6 bases; J trimming: 10 bases; junction bases outside the gene matches: 17. This CDR3 has 16 amino acids.

Here the CDR3 DNA reads TGTGCCAGCAGTTTCGAGAAGACAGGGTACCCTTCGAAGCAGTACTTC. Protein product: CASSFEKTGYPSKQYF. The V gene is TRBV27, the J gene TRBJ2-7; 7 positions match TRBD1. J was trimmed by 8 bases and V by 3 bases; bases with no gene match: 16. The CDR3 consists of 16 residues. Germline V gene sequence: CDR1 MNHEY, CDR2 SMNVEV (reference sequence).

This chain uses TRBV19 with TRBJ2-1, with D hard to call. The V end lost 5 bases, the J end lost 8 bases, and 10 bases lay between the germline ends. The V gene's germline CDR1 is LNHDA and CDR2 SQIVND (reference sequence). CDR3 length: 12 residues. CDR3 loop: CASSELGHEQFF. CDR3 DNA sequence: TGTGCCAGTAGTGAGCTTGGGCATGAGCAGTTCTTC.

The chain is built from TRBV9 and TRBJ2-2; D is perhaps TRBD1 (5 bases). The CDR3 consists of 15 residues. V was clipped by 4 bases and J by 6 bases, with 16 bases between them. Germline lookup yields CDR1 SGDLS and CDR2 YYNGEE. CDR3 coding DNA: TGTGCCAGCAGCCCCTATAGGGGTGGGGCCGGGGAGCTGTTTTTT. Its protein is CASSPYRGGAGELFF.

The chain has TRBV5-5 and TRBJ1-4; D is unresolved. The CDR3 runs 14 residues. The V end lost 4 bases, the J end lost 0 bases, and 7 bases lay between the germline ends. From germline, CDR1 is SGHKS and CDR2 YYEKEE (reference sequence). This CDR3 is CASSNQATNEKLFF. CDR3 nucleotides: TGTGCCAGCAGCAACCAGGCAACTAATGAAAAACTGTTTTTT.

V gene TRBV28 combines with J gene TRBJ2-2; 7 bases align to TRBD2. Germline V gives CDR1 MDHEN, CDR2 SYDVKM. The CDR3 is made up of 15 amino acids. J was trimmed by 6 bases and V by 5 bases; bases with no gene match: 9. This chain's CDR3 is CASSPRRLAAGELFF. The DNA for the CDR3 is TGTGCCAGCAGTCCCCGCCGACTAGCAGCCGGGGAGCTGTTTTTT.

The chain links TRBV14 to TRBJ2-7; TRBD2 is a possible D gene (6 bases). CDR3 length equals 16 residues. The V gene's germline CDR1 is SGHDN and CDR2 FVKESK. V dropped 4 bases and J dropped 6 bases, with 22 bases sitting between them. The chain's CDR3 is CASSRLWGDEVGEQYF. The CDR3, as DNA: TGTGCCAGCAGCCGTTTGTGGGGGGACGAGGTGGGCGAGCAGTACTTC.

The chain joins TRBV19 to TRBJ2-2; D unclear. The CDR3 has 16 amino acids. V was clipped by 3 bases and J by 3 bases, with 14 bases between them. Germline V gives CDR1 LNHDA, CDR2 SQIVND (reference sequence). The CDR3 loop is CASSMGRHPYTGELFF. Here the CDR3 DNA reads TGTGCCAGTAGTATGGGCCGTCATCCCTACACCGGGGAGCTGTTTTTT.

The chain recombines TRBV6-2 or TRBV6-3 with TRBJ1-2; possible D gene TRBD1, 6 bases. The germline CDR1 and CDR2 sequences are MNHEY and SVGEGT. This CDR3 has 15 amino acids. Trimming removed 4 bases at V and 0 bases at J, with 12 bases between. In DNA form, the CDR3 reads TGTGCCAGCAGTTCCTACAGGGAAACTAACTATGGCTACACCTTC. This translates into CASSSYRETNYGYTF.

V gene TRBV29-1 combines with J gene TRBJ1-2; D is ambiguous. With 8 bases removed from V and 0 bases from J, the gap between germline ends came to 19 bases. CDR1 is SQVTM, CDR2 ANQGSEA, per germline. CDR3 length equals 15 residues. Here the CDR3 DNA reads TGCAGCTCCAAGTCCGGGATCCACTCTAACTATGGCTACACCTTC. Its translation: CSSKSGIHSNYGYTF.

In this sample, this clone turned up once. The chain recombines TRBV3-1 (or the pseudogene TRBV3-2) with TRBJ1-1, with D hard to call. The length of the CDR3 is 15 residues. Germline V CDR1 and CDR2: LGHDT, YNNKEL (reference sequence). V was clipped by 0 bases and J by 4 bases, with 12 bases between them. In DNA, the CDR3 is TGTGCCAGCAGCCAAGATACACGGGTAGGCACTGAAGCTTTCTTT. As protein: CASSQDTRVGTEAFF.

The genes are TRBV6-1 and TRBJ2-7; D might be TRBD2 (5 bases). Germline CDR1 MNHNS, CDR2 SASEGT. The CDR3 covers 14 residues. Trimming shortened V by 3 bases and J by 4 bases, and 13 bases separated the two germline ends. The CDR3 spells CASSDRGSSYEQYF. CDR3 coding DNA: TGTGCCAGCAGTGACCGGGGTAGTTCGTACGAGCAGTACTTC.

V is TRBV7-9 and J is TRBJ1-2; D might be TRBD1 (6 bases). Germline V lookup: CDR1 SEHNR, CDR2 FQNEAQ (reference sequence). CDR3 length: 17 amino acids. Trimming left V 3 bases short and J 3 bases short, with 20 bases between. CDR3 in DNA: TGTGCCAGCAGCTTCTGGACAGCTAGTCTCCGCGACTATGGCTACACCTTC. This gives the protein CASSFWTASLRDYGYTF. Full variable domain (remainder filled in from reference TRBV7-9 and TRBJ1-2): DTGVSQNPRHKITKRGQNVTFRCDPISEHNRLYWYRQTLGQGPEFLTYFQNEAQLEKSRLLSDRFSAERPKGSFSTLEIQRTEQGDSAMYLCASSFWTASLRDYGYTFGSGTRLTVV.

The V and J genes are TRBV7-9 and TRBJ2-2; D ambiguous. This CDR3 region has 14 residues. Germline V lookup: CDR1 SEHNR, CDR2 FQNEAQ (reference sequence). Trimming removed 2 bases from V and 2 bases from J, with 6 bases in between. This CDR3 is CASSLSLNTGELFF. Written as DNA, the CDR3 is TGTGCCAGCAGCTTATCGCTAAACACCGGGGAGCTGTTTTTT.